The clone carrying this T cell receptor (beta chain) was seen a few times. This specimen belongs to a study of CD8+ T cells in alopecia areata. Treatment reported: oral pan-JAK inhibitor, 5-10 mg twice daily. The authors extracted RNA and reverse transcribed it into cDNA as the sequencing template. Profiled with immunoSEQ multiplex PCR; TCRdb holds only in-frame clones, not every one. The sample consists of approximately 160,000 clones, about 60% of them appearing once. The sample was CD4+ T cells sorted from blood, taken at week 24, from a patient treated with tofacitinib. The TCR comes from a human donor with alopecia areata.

The CDR3 coding sequence is TGCAGCGTTCTCGGGGCTAGCGGGGTATACAATGAGCAGTTCTTC. Protein product: CSVLGASGVYNEQFF. This chain uses TRBV29-1 with TRBJ2-1; 9 bases match TRBD2. Germline-derived CDR1 and CDR2 are SQVTM and ANQGSEA. V lost 5 bases, J lost 4 bases, and 9 bases stayed unmatched. This CDR3 has 15 residues.